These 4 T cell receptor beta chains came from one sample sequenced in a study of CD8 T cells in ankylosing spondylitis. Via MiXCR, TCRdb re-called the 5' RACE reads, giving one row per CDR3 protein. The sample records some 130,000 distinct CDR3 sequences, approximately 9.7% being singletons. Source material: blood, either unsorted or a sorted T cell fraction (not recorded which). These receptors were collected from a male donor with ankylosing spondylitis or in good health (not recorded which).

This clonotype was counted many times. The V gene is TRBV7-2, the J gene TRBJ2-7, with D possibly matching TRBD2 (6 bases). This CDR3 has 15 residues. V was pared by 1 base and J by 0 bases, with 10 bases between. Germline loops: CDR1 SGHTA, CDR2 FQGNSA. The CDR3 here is CASSLVAESSYEQYF. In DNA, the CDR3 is TGTGCCAGCAGCTTAGTAGCGGAGAGCTCCTACGAGCAGTACTTC.

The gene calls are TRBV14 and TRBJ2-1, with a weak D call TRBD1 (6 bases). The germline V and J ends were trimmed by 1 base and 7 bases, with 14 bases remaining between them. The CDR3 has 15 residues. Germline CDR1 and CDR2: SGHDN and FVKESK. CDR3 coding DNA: TGTGCCAGCAGCCAAGTATCCAGGGGCCTGAATGAGCAGTTCTTC. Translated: CASSQVSRGLNEQFF.

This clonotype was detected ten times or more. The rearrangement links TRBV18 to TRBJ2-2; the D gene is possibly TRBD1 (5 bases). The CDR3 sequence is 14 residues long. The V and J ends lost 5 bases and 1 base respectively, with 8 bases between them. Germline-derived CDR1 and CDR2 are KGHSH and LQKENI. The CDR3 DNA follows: TGTGCCAGCTCATCCGGACAGAACACCGGGGAGCTGTTTTTT. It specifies CASSSGQNTGELFF.

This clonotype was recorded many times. As DNA, the CDR3 is TGCAGTGCTAGAGGAGGGCAGGGGGCAAACAGGGGATTCTACGAGCAGTACTTC. This codes for CSARGGQGANRGFYEQYF. This chain links TRBV20-1 with TRBJ2-7, with 8 bases lining up with TRBD1. The CDR3 is 18 residues long. CDR1 is DFQATT, CDR2 SNEGSKA, per germline (reference sequence). The V gene end was trimmed by 1 base and the J gene end by 3 bases; junction bases not matched to a gene: 17.